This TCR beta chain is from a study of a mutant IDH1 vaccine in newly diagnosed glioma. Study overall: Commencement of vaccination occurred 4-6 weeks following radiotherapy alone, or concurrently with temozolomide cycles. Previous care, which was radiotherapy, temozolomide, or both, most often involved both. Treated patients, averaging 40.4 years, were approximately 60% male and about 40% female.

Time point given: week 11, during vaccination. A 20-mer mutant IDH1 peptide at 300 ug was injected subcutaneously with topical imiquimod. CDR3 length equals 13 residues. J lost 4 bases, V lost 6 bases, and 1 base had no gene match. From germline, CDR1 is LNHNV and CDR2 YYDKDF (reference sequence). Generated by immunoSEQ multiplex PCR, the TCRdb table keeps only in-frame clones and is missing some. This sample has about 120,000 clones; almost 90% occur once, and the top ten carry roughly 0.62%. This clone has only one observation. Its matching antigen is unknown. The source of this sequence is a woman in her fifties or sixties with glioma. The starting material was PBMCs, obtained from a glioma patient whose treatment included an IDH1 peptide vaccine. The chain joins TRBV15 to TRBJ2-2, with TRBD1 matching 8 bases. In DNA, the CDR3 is TGTGCCACCAGGACAGGGGTCACCGGGGAGCTGTTTTTT. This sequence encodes CATRTGVTGELFF.